Presented here are 32 T cell receptor beta chains from one specimen sequenced in a study of T cells in localized non-small cell lung cancer (dated by TCRdb to 2020 to 2021). The library was produced with the immunoSEQ multiplex PCR assay. Here the immuneACCESS table is served through TCRdb, limited to in-frame sequences with V and J called. Missing clones are a known gap in these copies; in checked studies unresolved V genes cover under half, and the rest lacks a known reason. This sample comprises under 25,000 clones, roughly 89% of them detected only once. Of the sample, roughly a fifth is held by the ten largest clones. The sample consisted of peripheral blood, taken before any cancer treatment. Every receptor here comes from a man between 40 and 70 years old with stage I squamous cell lung carcinoma.

The gene calls are TRBV7-2 and TRBJ2-2, with 8 bases fitting TRBD2. Germline CDR1 is SGHTA and CDR2 is FQGNSA. The CDR3 consists of 18 residues. The V segment lost 4 bases and the J segment 2 bases; nucleotides outside the gene matches: 12. CDR3 region: CASSSDRSGGLNTGELFF. DNA for the CDR3: TGTGCCAGCAGCTCCGATAGGAGCGGGGGCCTCAACACCGGGGAGCTGTTTTTT. Full variable domain (remainder filled in from reference TRBV7-2 and TRBJ2-2): GAGVSQSPSNKVTEKGKDVELRCDPISGHTALYWYRQSLGQGLEFLIYFQGNSAPDKSGLPSDRFSAERTGGSVSTLTIQRTQQEDSAVYLCASSSDRSGGLNTGELFFGEGSRLTVL.

This clone has a single count. The chain carries TRBV19 and TRBJ2-7; no reliable D call. The CDR3 length is 15 residues. Germline V gene data show CDR1 as LNHDA and CDR2 as SQIVND (reference sequence). Trimming removed 1 base at V and 0 bases at J, with 10 bases between. CDR3 nucleotides: TGTGCCAGTAGTATAGGAGTCGGTAGCTCCTACGAGCAGTACTTC. It is translated as CASSIGVGSSYEQYF.

The V and J genes are TRBV20-1 and TRBJ1-1; D possibly corresponds to TRBD1 (5 bases). CDR3 size: 11 residues. The V gene's germline CDR1 is DFQATT and CDR2 SNEGSKA (reference sequence). The CDR3 loop is CMGWGGTEAFF. The CDR3, as DNA: TGCATGGGGTGGGGCGGCACTGAAGCTTTCTTT.

This clone was picked up one time. The chain recombines TRBV5-4 with TRBJ1-1, with 12 bases matching TRBD1. The CDR3 has 17 amino acids. Germline V CDR1 and CDR2: SGHNT, YYREEE (reference sequence). Trimming took 0 bases from V and 3 from J; bases not matched to a gene: 6. This CDR3 is CASSLGGDRGRDTEAFF. CDR3 in DNA: TGTGCCAGCAGCTTGGGCGGGGACAGGGGGCGGGACACTGAAGCTTTCTTT.

This clone has just a few counts. The chain is built from TRBV19 and TRBJ1-1; no clear D gene. CDR3 length: 12 amino acids. Trimming shortened V by 6 bases and J by 1 base, and 6 bases separated the two germline ends. Germline CDR1 LNHDA, CDR2 SQIVND (reference sequence). In DNA, the CDR3 is TGTGCCAGTAGCCAGGCGAACACTGAAGCTTTCTTT. Translated, it gives CASSQANTEAFF.

The chain carries TRBV2 and TRBJ1-2, with TRBD1 as a possible D gene (5 bases). The CDR3 runs to 15 residues. The germline V and J ends were trimmed by 7 bases and 4 bases, with 19 bases remaining between them. The V gene's germline CDR1 is SNHLY and CDR2 FYNNEI. CDR3 amino acids: CASTFDSTGAYGYTF. The DNA for the CDR3 is TGTGCCAGCACCTTCGACAGTACAGGCGCCTATGGCTACACCTTC. Looking up the rest from reference TRBV2 and TRBJ1-2 gives the full variable domain: EPEVTQTPSHQVTQMGQEVILRCVPISNHLYFYWYRQILGQKVEFLVSFYNNEISEKSEIFDDQFSVERPDGSNFTLKIRSTKLEDSAMYFCASTFDSTGAYGYTFGSGTRLTVV.

The chain uses TRBV19 and TRBJ1-2, with unresolved D. The CDR3 covers 13 residues. Germline assignment: CDR1 LNHDA and CDR2 SQIVND (reference sequence). V dropped 4 bases and J dropped 3 bases, with 9 bases sitting between them. CDR3 sequence: CASSTPGDYGYTF. The CDR3, as DNA: TGTGCCAGTAGTACCCCCGGGGACTATGGCTACACCTTC.

The chain couples TRBV4-3 to TRBJ2-3; D ambiguous. Trimming cost V 1 base and J 0 bases, with 17 bases left between them. The CDR3 sequence is 18 residues long. The germline gives CDR1 LGHNA, CDR2 YSLEER. CDR3: CASSQVFGARPSTDTQYF. For the CDR3, the DNA is TGCGCCAGCAGCCAAGTCTTCGGCGCACGTCCTAGCACAGATACGCAGTATTTT.

This rearrangement joins TRBV15 to TRBJ1-2; D unclear. The CDR3 covers 16 residues. Germline CDR1 and CDR2: LNHNV and YYDKDF (reference sequence). Trimming shortened V by 3 bases and J by 8 bases, and 22 bases separated the two germline ends. CDR3 nucleotides: TGTGCCACCAGCAGGTTTTGGGGAGAACAAGCTAGGGGCTACACCTTC. This gives the protein CATSRFWGEQARGYTF.

The chain uses TRBV19 and TRBJ1-1; no definite D call. This CDR3 region has 15 residues. Trimming shortened V by 3 bases and J by 2 bases, and 13 bases separated the two germline ends. Germline CDR1 LNHDA, CDR2 SQIVND (reference sequence). DNA for the CDR3: TGTGCCAGTAGTATCCGAAGAGGCGGAAACACTGAAGCTTTCTTT. It is translated as CASSIRRGGNTEAFF.

This chain uses TRBV2 with TRBJ1-1; D unclear. V dropped 11 bases and J dropped 0 bases, with 22 bases sitting between them. The CDR3 contains 16 residues. The V gene's germline CDR1 is SNHLY and CDR2 FYNNEI. This chain's CDR3 is CAGLPSPPFMNTEAFF. The CDR3 nucleotides read TGTGCCGGACTCCCCTCGCCCCCCTTCATGAACACTGAAGCTTTCTTT.

V gene TRBV28 combines with J gene TRBJ1-2; D not certain. Germline assignment: CDR1 MDHEN and CDR2 SYDVKM. Trimming shortened V by 3 bases and J by 0 bases, and 8 bases separated the two germline ends. The CDR3 length is 14 residues. Here the CDR3 reads CASSLKGANYGYTF. The CDR3 DNA reads TGTGCCAGCAGTTTGAAGGGCGCTAACTATGGCTACACCTTC.

This chain links TRBV5-5 with TRBJ1-2; 7 bases fit TRBD1. The length of the CDR3 is 14 residues. The V and J ends lost 9 bases and 4 bases, in that order; junction bases with no gene match: 12. From germline, CDR1 is SGHKS and CDR2 YYEKEE (reference sequence). The CDR3 nucleotides are TGTGCCACCGAAAGCGACAGGGCGGGCTATGGCTACACCTTC. Residues: CATESDRAGYGYTF. The variable domain in full, completed from reference TRBV5-5 and TRBJ1-2, reads DAGVTQSPTHLIKTRGQQVTLRCSPISGHKSVSWYQQVLGQGPQFIFQYYEKEERGRGNFPDRFSARQFPNYSSELNVNALLLGDSALYLCATESDRAGYGYTFGSGTRLTVV.

The chain uses TRBV7-2 and TRBJ1-2; no clear D gene. Looked up from germline, CDR1 is SGHTA and CDR2 is FQGNSA. Trimming took 0 bases from V and 7 from J, leaving 3 bases between them. This CDR3 region has 11 residues. The CDR3 protein is CASSLAGGYTF. For the CDR3, the DNA is TGTGCCAGCAGCTTAGCGGGTGGCTACACCTTC.

This chain joins TRBV28 and TRBJ1-4; 7 bases align to TRBD1. Germline loops: CDR1 MDHEN, CDR2 SYDVKM. The CDR3 totals 14 residues. Germline trimming cut 2 bases from V and 5 bases from J; bases unmatched to any gene: 2. The CDR3 protein is CASSLQGGNEKLFF. The CDR3 nucleotides are TGTGCCAGCAGTTTACAGGGGGGAAATGAAAAACTGTTTTTT.

This clone occurred a few times. The V and J genes are TRBV6-1 and TRBJ1-6; the D gene is possibly TRBD1 (5 bases). V was cut by 1 base and J by 8 bases, with 15 bases left in between. The CDR3 contains 16 residues. Germline lookup yields CDR1 MNHNS and CDR2 SASEGT. The CDR3 sequence: CASSEVPRDGYSPLHF. CDR3 DNA sequence: TGTGCCAGCAGTGAAGTCCCCAGGGATGGGTATTCACCCCTCCACTTT.

The chain employs TRBV15 and TRBJ2-3; a weak D match, TRBD2 (5 bases). Germline-derived CDR1 and CDR2 are LNHNV and YYDKDF (reference sequence). The ends were cut back, 0 bases at V and 3 bases at J, with 19 bases in the middle. The CDR3 runs to 18 residues. The CDR3 loop is CATSRDKGWRRGTDTQYF. As DNA, the CDR3 is TGTGCCACCAGCAGAGATAAAGGGTGGAGGAGAGGGACAGATACGCAGTATTTT. Full variable domain (rest looked up from reference TRBV15 and TRBJ2-3): DAMVIQNPRYQVTQFGKPVTLSCSQTLNHNVMYWYQQKSSQAPKLLFHYYDKDFNNEADTPDNFQSRRPNTSFCFLDIRSPGLGDTAMYLCATSRDKGWRRGTDTQYFGPGTRLTVL.

The chain joins TRBV7-6 to TRBJ1-4; D might be TRBD1 (5 bases). Trimming stripped 1 base from V and 4 bases from J, with 10 bases between. CDR1 SGHVS and CDR2 FNYEAQ come from the germline V gene. This CDR3 region has 15 residues. The CDR3 sequence: CASSLDTGRNEKLFF. The CDR3 bases are TGTGCCAGCAGCTTAGATACAGGACGTAATGAAAAACTGTTTTTT. Full variable domain (missing parts from reference TRBV7-6 and TRBJ1-4): GAGVSQSPRYKVTKRGQDVALRCDPISGHVSLYWYRQALGQGPEFLTYFNYEAQQDKSGLPNDRFSAERPEGSISTLTIQRTEQRDSAMYRCASSLDTGRNEKLFFGSGTQLSVL.

This sequence joins TRBV14 and TRBJ1-6, with a possible D match to TRBD1 (5 bases). Germline CDR1 and CDR2: SGHDN and FVKESK. CDR3 length: 14 amino acids. With 1 base removed from V and 10 bases from J, the gap between germline ends came to 11 bases. Here the CDR3 reads CASSQAGTDSPLHF. The CDR3 nucleotides are TGTGCCAGCAGCCAAGCGGGGACTGACTCACCCCTCCACTTT.

The chain carries TRBV2 and TRBJ2-3, with D possibly being TRBD2 (5 bases). Germline lookup yields CDR1 SNHLY and CDR2 FYNNEI. This CDR3 spans 12 amino acids. Trimming removed 7 bases from V and 3 bases from J, with 8 bases in between. This CDR3 reads CASKAETDTQYF. As DNA, the CDR3 is TGTGCCAGCAAAGCGGAAACAGATACGCAGTATTTT.

The V call is TRBV19, the J call TRBJ1-5; a possible D gene is TRBD1 (5 bases). The CDR3 consists of 14 residues. Trimming shortened V by 6 bases and J by 2 bases, and 11 bases separated the two germline ends. Germline V lookup: CDR1 LNHDA, CDR2 SQIVND (reference sequence). The CDR3 is CASRTTGGNQPQHF. The CDR3 DNA sequence: TGTGCCAGTAGAACCACAGGAGGCAATCAGCCCCAGCATTTT.

As for this clone: Its ends do not fully match the called genes, so a read error is possible. In DNA form, the CDR3 reads TGTGCCACCAGCTTCTTAAGGGGCGAGACCCAGTACTTC. Encoded protein: CATSFLRGETQYF. The J gene is TRBJ2-5, the V gene TRBV7-9; maybe TRBD1 (5 bases). The CDR3 is 13 residues long. Per germline, CDR1 SEHNR and CDR2 FQNEAQ (reference sequence).

By share, this clone counts as large. This CDR3 reads CASSGEGTLNTGELFF. The CDR3 bases are TGTGCCAGCAGCGGAGAGGGGACCCTAAACACCGGGGAGCTGTTTTTT. The V call is TRBV13, the J call TRBJ2-2, with D perhaps TRBD1 or TRBD2 (5 bases each). The CDR3 totals 16 residues. The V and J ends lost 5 bases and 2 bases respectively, with 15 bases between them. Germline CDR1 and CDR2: PRHDT and FYEKMQ (reference sequence).

J is TRBJ1-4 and V is TRBV10-3; D is unresolved. The germline V gene encodes CDR1 ENHRY and CDR2 SYGVKD. The CDR3 contains 14 residues. Trimming left V 2 bases short and J 0 bases short, with 4 bases between. CDR3 bases: TGTGCCATCAGTGAGACAGCAACTAATGAAAAACTGTTTTTT. Protein: CAISETATNEKLFF.

The chain has TRBV7-2 and TRBJ2-5; D may be TRBD1 or TRBD2 (5 bases each). The CDR3 runs to 14 residues. Germline lookup yields CDR1 SGHTA and CDR2 FQGNSA. The V gene lost 3 bases and the J gene lost 1 base, with 9 bases spanning the gap. The CDR3, as DNA: TGTGCCAGCAGCTTGGGACCGACCCAAGAGACCCAGTACTTC. As protein: CASSLGPTQETQYF.

V gene TRBV15 combines with J gene TRBJ1-6; TRBD1 might be the D (5 bases). The CDR3 covers 13 residues. V was cut by 3 bases and J by 8 bases, with 8 bases left in between. Germline lookup yields CDR1 LNHNV and CDR2 YYDKDF (reference sequence). As DNA, the CDR3 is TGTGCCACCAGCAGGGGGGGGGATTCACCCCTCCACTTT. Translated: CATSRGGDSPLHF.

The table lists this clone with a few counts. CDR3 nucleotide sequence: TGTGCCACCAGCAGACGGAACACGAACACTGAAGCTTTCTTT. It translates to CATSRRNTNTEAFF. The chain combines TRBV15 with TRBJ1-1; unclear D gene. This CDR3 has 14 amino acids. The V and J ends lost 2 bases and 1 base respectively, with 8 bases between them. Germline V CDR1 and CDR2: LNHNV, YYDKDF (reference sequence).

V usage is TRBV12-5 and J usage is TRBJ2-7; 7 bases line up with TRBD1. V gave up 0 bases and J gave up 7 bases; unmatched junction bases: 9. CDR1 is LGHNT, CDR2 FRNRAP, per germline. This CDR3 contains 15 residues. The CDR3 protein is CASGLVFDRAVEQYF. For the CDR3, the DNA is TGTGCTAGTGGTTTGGTATTTGACAGGGCGGTGGAGCAGTACTTC.

J is TRBJ1-1 and V is TRBV2; TRBD1 is a possible D gene (5 bases). V gave up 6 bases and J gave up 1 base, with 12 bases separating them. CDR1 is SNHLY and CDR2 is FYNNEI in the germline V gene. CDR3 length: 14 residues. The CDR3 DNA reads TGTGCCAGCAGCGTACAGGCCGGGAACACTGAAGCTTTCTTT. Its protein is CASSVQAGNTEAFF.

J is TRBJ2-7 and V is TRBV7-6, with no clear D. CDR1 and CDR2 (germline): SGHVS, FNYEAQ. V shed 0 bases and J shed 4 bases, with 7 bases lying between them. CDR3 length: 13 residues. The CDR3 spells CASSLALGYEQYF. The CDR3, as DNA: TGTGCCAGCAGCTTAGCCTTGGGATACGAGCAGTACTTC.

This chain joins TRBV18 and TRBJ2-2; tentative D call: TRBD1 (6 bases). Trimming stripped 0 bases from V and 2 bases from J, with 13 bases between. CDR1 and CDR2 (germline): KGHSH, LQKENI. The CDR3 consists of 17 residues. CDR3 sequence (DNA): TGTGCCAGCTCACCACCGGTCGGACAGCTAAACACCGGGGAGCTGTTTTTT. Its protein is CASSPPVGQLNTGELFF.

Points on this clone: The germline gene is not matched at one end of the junction; a read error may be the cause. This rearrangement joins TRBV7-2 to TRBJ1-1, with D possibly being TRBD1 (5 bases). The CDR3 length is 15 residues. The V gene's germline CDR1 is SGHTA and CDR2 FQGNSA. The CDR3 region has the DNA TGTGCCAGCAGCTACCGATACACAATACAGGCCCCTCTCCCATTT. This encodes CASSYRYTIQAPLPF.